This TCR beta chain was sequenced during a study of cytomegalovirus exposure and HLA in healthy donors. Whole-study findings and limits: In a later analysis, DRB1 alleles had the most associated TCRs; HLA-C alleles the fewest. In a later analysis, at a false discovery rate of 0.05, approximately 18,000 TCR beta sequences were associated with HLA alleles.

Every donor was a healthy person donating bone marrow. Vbeta (60) and Jbeta (13) primers were used in the PCR. Original processing methods: Later analysis identified approximately 88 million unique TCR beta chains, 10 million to 12 million shared. Here immunoSEQ multiplex PCR was the method, and the copy in TCRdb shows in-frame clones only, minus some. V and J calls and clone size follow that table, whereas D and trimming were derived from the DNA. The table records about 160,000 clones, just under 80% of them present only once. This CDR3 has 13 residues. Deletions cut 8 bases from V and 7 bases from J, with 15 bases between. CDR1 and CDR2 from the germline V gene are MNHEY and SVGAGI. As for this clone: Its antigen is not known.

The origin of this receptor is a young man in good health and CMV-seropositive. The rearrangement joins TRBV6-5 to TRBJ1-5; D might be TRBD1 (5 bases). The sequenced sample was PBMCs. This chain's CDR3 is CASGTAPGQPQHF. The CDR3 DNA reads TGTGCCAGCGGGACTGCTCCAGGCCAGCCCCAGCATTTT.